This T cell receptor beta chain was documented in a study of shared clonotypes between healthy human individuals. This CDR3 spans 16 amino acids. Trimming at V came to 4 bases and at J to 4 bases, leaving 9 bases not matched to a gene. Germline loops: CDR1 SGHTA, CDR2 FQGTGA. Concerning this clone itself: Antigen: not known.

General study results and limits: Sequencing depth was predicted to influence how clonotypes are shared among donors.

In replicate PCRs of unsorted PBMC, approximately 0.3 ug DNA, roughly 31,000 T cell genomes, was used. Scientists sequenced DNA from unsorted PBMC on ten immunoSEQ deep assay plates. Here immunoSEQ multiplex PCR was the method, and the copy in TCRdb shows in-frame clones only, minus some. This sample carries more than 450,000 clones, 79% of them seen once, and the ten largest clones take approximately 12%. Every donor, a Caucasian adult, lived in Nashville, Tennessee. Sequencing was done on a sample of PBMCs. The gene calls are TRBV7-3 and TRBJ2-2; TRBD1 agrees at 7 bases. This sequence was found in a woman between 40 and 55 years old in good health. Some clones in this sample may be carry-over from other donors' samples. CDR3 sequence (DNA): TGTGCCAGCAGCTCACCGACAGGGTCGGTCACCGGGGAGCTGTTTTTT. Its translation: CASSSPTGSVTGELFF.